These 20 T cell receptor beta chains originate from one sample sequenced in a study of shared clonotypes between healthy human individuals. CD45RO-negative, CCR7-selected cells formed the naive CD8 fraction, which excluded terminally differentiated effector memory CD45RA+ cells. Assay used: immunoSEQ multiplex PCR; TCRdb lists only in-frame clones, some missing. The data hold under 1 million clones, with approximately 97% observed a single time. Material: naive CD8+ T cells sorted from blood. The receptors come from a young man in good health.

V usage is TRBV4-1 and J usage is TRBJ2-7; tentatively, D is TRBD1 (6 bases). V was trimmed by 1 base and J by 1 base, leaving 8 bases between them. Per the germline V gene, CDR1 is MGHRA and CDR2 is YSYEKL. The CDR3 extends over 14 amino acids. The CDR3 sequence: CASSQVQGSYEQYF. CDR3 DNA: TGCGCCAGCAGCCAAGTTCAGGGGTCCTACGAGCAGTACTTC.

V is TRBV7-9 and J is TRBJ2-1, with 8 positions matching TRBD2. Looked up from germline, CDR1 is SEHNR and CDR2 is FQNEAQ (reference sequence). The CDR3 length is 15 residues. J was trimmed by 0 bases and V by 6 bases; bases with no gene match: 4. The CDR3 spells CASRPGGSSYNEQFF. In nucleotides, the CDR3 is TGTGCCAGCAGGCCGGGGGGGAGCTCCTACAATGAGCAGTTCTTC.

The rearrangement links TRBV4-3 to TRBJ2-3; perhaps D is TRBD1 or TRBD2 (5 bases each). The V gene lost 0 bases and the J gene lost 5 bases, with 12 bases spanning the gap. The CDR3 has 15 amino acids. Germline V gives CDR1 LGHNA, CDR2 YSLEER. The CDR3 coding sequence is TGCGCCAGCAGCCAAGAGACTACCACAGGAGATACGCAGTATTTT. This translates into CASSQETTTGDTQYF.

The gene calls are TRBV5-1 and TRBJ2-5, with D perhaps TRBD2 (5 bases). Trimming stripped 2 bases from V and 5 bases from J, with 13 bases between. Germline V gene sequence: CDR1 SGHRS, CDR2 YFSETQ. This CDR3 comprises 14 residues. CDR3 region: CASSFFSTGETQYF. In DNA form, the CDR3 reads TGCGCCAGCAGCTTTTTTTCGACGGGGGAGACCCAGTACTTC.

The CDR3 here is CASSLGRLTIYNEQFF. Written as DNA, the CDR3 is TGTGCCAGCAGCTTAGGTCGGCTGACAATTTACAATGAGCAGTTCTTC. The chain recombines TRBV7-9 with TRBJ2-1; no firm D call. Germline CDR1 is SEHNR and CDR2 is FQNEAQ (reference sequence). The CDR3 covers 16 residues. Trimming left V 1 base short and J 4 bases short, with 14 bases between.

J is TRBJ2-1 and V is TRBV5-1; 11 bases agree with TRBD2. V lost 4 bases and J lost 5; bases outside the gene matches: 2. CDR1 and CDR2 from the germline V gene are SGHRS and YFSETQ. This CDR3 is 14 amino acids long. The CDR3 here is CASSGSGRDNEQFF. The CDR3 coding sequence is TGCGCCAGCAGCGGTAGCGGGAGGGACAATGAGCAGTTCTTC.

J is TRBJ2-7 and V is TRBV11-2; D could derive from TRBD1 or TRBD2 (5 bases each). The V gene lost 6 bases and the J gene lost 2 bases, with 14 bases spanning the gap. CDR1 and CDR2 (germline): SGHAT, FQNNGV. The CDR3 is made up of 14 amino acids. The DNA of the CDR3 is TGTGCCAGCAGTCCCCCGGGACCCACCTACGAGCAGTACTTC. Its translation is CASSPPGPTYEQYF.

The V and J genes are TRBV27 and TRBJ1-5; 8 positions agree with TRBD1. Trimming cost V 0 bases and J 5 bases; bases outside gene matches: 0. Germline V gives CDR1 MNHEY, CDR2 SMNVEV (reference sequence). This CDR3 spans 14 amino acids. The CDR3 coding sequence is TGTGCCAGCAGTTTATCCAGGGGGCATCAGCCCCAGCATTTT. Translating gives CASSLSRGHQPQHF.

V gene TRBV6-4 combines with J gene TRBJ2-1, with TRBD2 matching over 12 bases. CDR1 MRHNA and CDR2 SNTAGT come from the germline V gene. The trim removed 0 bases at V and 15 bases at J, leaving 6 bases unmatched. The CDR3 has 14 residues. This chain's CDR3 is CASSDSTSGRRWFF. CDR3 coding DNA: TGTGCCAGCAGTGACTCGACTAGCGGGAGAAGATGGTTCTTC.

This chain joins TRBV4-3 and TRBJ1-5, with D unresolved. CDR1 LGHNA and CDR2 YSLEER come from the germline V gene. CDR3 length: 15 residues. V lost 0 bases, J lost 0 bases, and 6 bases lay in between. The CDR3 loop reads CASSQEFDSNQPQHF. The CDR3 DNA follows: TGCGCCAGCAGCCAAGAATTCGATAGCAATCAGCCCCAGCATTTT.

The J gene is TRBJ2-5, the V gene TRBV27; no reliable D call. V was pared by 7 bases and J by 0 bases, with 12 bases between. The CDR3 is 14 residues long. CDR1 MNHEY and CDR2 SMNVEV come from the germline V gene (reference sequence). CDR3 in amino acids: CASTSLGDQETQYF. DNA of the CDR3: TGTGCCAGCACCTCCCTAGGAGACCAAGAGACCCAGTACTTC.

This rearrangement joins TRBV27 to TRBJ2-3, with D unclear. Deletions cut 6 bases from V and 5 bases from J, with 9 bases between. Germline V lookup: CDR1 MNHEY, CDR2 SMNVEV (reference sequence). The CDR3 has 12 amino acids. CDR3 in DNA: TGTGCCAGCAGCGCCCCCCGAGATACGCAGTATTTT. As protein: CASSAPRDTQYF.

The J gene is TRBJ2-1, the V gene TRBV6-5; D is perhaps TRBD2 (5 bases). Germline values: CDR1 MNHEY, CDR2 SVGAGI. CDR3 size: 15 residues. The ends were cut back, 0 bases at V and 9 bases at J, with 15 bases in the middle. CDR3 bases: TGTGCCAGCAGTTACTCTGTACTAGGCTCGGGTGAGCAGTTCTTC. Translated, it gives CASSYSVLGSGEQFF.

The V gene is TRBV7-8, the J gene TRBJ2-5; D is possibly TRBD1 or TRBD2 (5 bases each). The germline gives CDR1 SGHVS, CDR2 FQNEAQ. The CDR3 is made up of 16 amino acids. V lost 5 bases, J lost 3 bases, and 19 bases lay in between. The CDR3: CASSPRGAVIKETQYF. The CDR3 DNA is TGTGCCAGCAGCCCCCGAGGGGCGGTAATTAAAGAGACCCAGTACTTC.

V gene TRBV30 combines with J gene TRBJ1-5, with TRBD1 identical over 8 bases. The CDR3 consists of 18 residues. Germline V CDR1 and CDR2: GTSNPN, SVGIG (reference sequence). V trimming: 0 bases; J trimming: 2 bases; junction bases outside the gene matches: 12. The CDR3 nucleotides read TGTGCCTGGAGTGTACGGAGCAGGGGGCGCGTCGGCAATCAGCCCCAGCATTTT. It codes for CAWSVRSRGRVGNQPQHF.

Remarks on this clone: Other DNA sequences in the sample encode the same CDR3. The chain joins TRBV4-1 to TRBJ2-7; D tentatively reads TRBD1 or TRBD2 (5 bases each). In germline, CDR1 is MGHRA, CDR2 YSYEKL. V shed 2 bases and J shed 2 bases, with 10 bases lying between them. CDR3 length equals 14 residues. The CDR3 region is CASSQRDGPYEQYF. The CDR3 DNA sequence: TGCGCCAGCAGCCAACGGGACGGTCCCTACGAGCAGTACTTC.

This chain uses TRBV19 with TRBJ1-4; D is unclear. This CDR3 comprises 16 residues. Trimming cost V 1 base and J 10 bases, with 19 bases left between them. CDR1 is LNHDA, CDR2 SQIVND, per germline (reference sequence). CDR3 loop: CASSIVWRAGRRKLFF. CDR3 sequence (DNA): TGTGCCAGTAGTATAGTGTGGAGGGCAGGTCGTCGAAAACTGTTTTTT.

The genes are TRBV11-2 and TRBJ2-2; 7 nucleotides match TRBD1. CDR1 is SGHAT, CDR2 FQNNGV, per germline. This CDR3 has 16 amino acids. The ends lost 3 bases at V and 0 bases at J; junction bases unmatched: 4. This CDR3 reads CASSFWTGPNTGELFF. For the CDR3, the DNA is TGTGCCAGCAGCTTCTGGACAGGACCGAACACCGGGGAGCTGTTTTTT.

Of note for this clone: Other DNA sequences in this sample translate to the same CDR3. This chain joins TRBV19 and TRBJ1-5; no definite D call. From germline, CDR1 is LNHDA and CDR2 SQIVND (reference sequence). The ends were cut back, 5 bases at V and 3 bases at J, with 8 bases in the middle. CDR3 length: 13 residues. The CDR3 sequence: CASSLGNNQPQHF. CDR3 in DNA: TGTGCCAGTAGTTTGGGGAACAATCAGCCCCAGCATTTT. Filled out from reference TRBV19 and TRBJ1-5, the complete variable domain reads DGGITQSPKYLFRKEGQNVTLSCEQNLNHDAMYWYRQDPGQGLRLIYYSQIVNDFQKGDIAEGYSVSREKKESFPLTVTSAQKNPTAFYLCASSLGNNQPQHFGDGTRLSIL.

This clone has a single count. The rearrangement joins TRBV27 to TRBJ1-5; D is perhaps TRBD1 (5 bases). Germline values: CDR1 MNHEY, CDR2 SMNVEV (reference sequence). The CDR3 is 14 amino acids. V was pared by 5 bases and J by 6 bases, with 14 bases between. CDR3 bases: TGTGCCAGCAGTAGCTTGGGGGTCGGTCAGCCCCAGCATTTT. Its protein is CASSSLGVGQPQHF.